These 20 T cell receptor beta chains share one sample of origin, sequenced in a study of memory CD4+ T cells and cytomegalovirus serostatus. The method was immunoSEQ multiplex PCR; TCRdb's version includes in-frame clones alone and lacks a portion of them. Here the sample spans approximately 30,000 clones, roughly 80% being singletons. Single viable CD3+CD4+CD8-CD45RO+ cells were sorted as the memory CD4+ T cells. The sequencing sample was made of memory CD4+ T cells from blood. The receptors shown here come from an adult in good health and CMV-seronegative. Some clones in this sample may be carry-over from other donors' samples.

This chain joins TRBV7-9 and TRBJ1-4, with no clear D. Germline lookup yields CDR1 SEHNR and CDR2 FQNEAQ (reference sequence). V was cut by 4 bases and J by 6 bases, with 3 bases left in between. The CDR3 runs 11 residues. The CDR3, as DNA: TGTGCCAGCAGCTACGATGAAAAACTGTTTTTT. Translation gives CASSYDEKLFF.

The chain uses TRBV5-6 and TRBJ1-6; the D is unclear. The CDR3 is 12 amino acids. Germline-derived CDR1 and CDR2 are SGHDT and YYEEEE. V shed 2 bases and J shed 14 bases, with 11 bases lying between them. DNA of the CDR3: TGTGCCAGCAGCTTTCCGGGCGGGACCCTCCACTTT. It yields the protein CASSFPGGTLHF.

J is TRBJ2-7 and V is TRBV6-6, with D tentatively TRBD1 (7 bases). CDR3 length equals 14 residues. CDR1 is MNHNY and CDR2 is SVGAGI in the germline V gene (reference sequence). V was trimmed by 6 bases and J by 1 base, leaving 13 bases between them. CDR3 residues: CASSGAGGSYEQYF. CDR3 nucleotide sequence: TGTGCCAGCAGCGGGGCAGGGGGGTCCTACGAGCAGTACTTC.

In regard to this clone: The junction differs from germline at one of its ends, possibly a read error. The J gene is TRBJ2-7, the V gene TRBV30, with TRBD1 matching over 9 bases. The CDR3 has 11 residues. Germline CDR1 GTSNPN, CDR2 SVGIG (reference sequence). CDR3 sequence: CAWSLRDRVDF. The CDR3 DNA reads as TGTGCCTGGAGTCTTCGGGACAGGGTCGACTTC.

The V and J genes are TRBV6-5 and TRBJ1-1, with D unresolved. Germline-derived CDR1 and CDR2 are MNHEY and SVGAGI. V dropped 6 bases and J dropped 1 base, with 9 bases sitting between them. This CDR3 region has 13 residues. The CDR3 region has the DNA TGTGCCAGCAGCGCTACACCGAACACTGAAGCTTTCTTT. Translating it yields CASSATPNTEAFF.

The chain combines TRBV11-1 with TRBJ1-1; D remains unclear. The CDR3 consists of 14 residues. Germline V gene lookup returns CDR1 SGHAT and CDR2 FQDESV (reference sequence). V was pared by 3 bases and J by 1 base, with 9 bases between. DNA for the CDR3: TGTGCCAGCAGCTTCCACGGTGGGAACACTGAAGCTTTCTTT. It is translated as CASSFHGGNTEAFF. Together with reference TRBV11-1 and TRBJ1-1, the CDR3 gives the full variable domain: EAEVAQSPRYKITEKSQAVAFWCDPISGHATLYWYRQILGQGPELLVQFQDESVVDDSQLPKDRFSAERLKGVDSTLKIQPAELGDSAMYLCASSFHGGNTEAFFGQGTRLTVV.

The rearrangement uses TRBV2 and TRBJ1-1; the D is unclear. This CDR3 contains 13 residues. Germline CDR1 reads SNHLY; CDR2 reads FYNNEI. V was trimmed by 7 bases and J by 8 bases, leaving 17 bases between them. CDR3 in amino acids: CASIQNRAREAFF. CDR3 sequence (DNA): TGTGCCAGCATCCAAAATCGAGCCAGAGAAGCTTTCTTT.

This sequence joins TRBV10-1 and TRBJ2-7; 8 nucleotides agree with TRBD1. Germline V CDR1 and CDR2: WNHNN, SYGVQD (reference sequence). V gave up 2 bases and J gave up 3 bases; unmatched junction bases: 3. CDR3 length equals 14 residues. In DNA form, the CDR3 reads TGCGCCAGCAGTGAGGACAGGGGAGGCTACGAGCAGTACTTC. Encoded protein: CASSEDRGGYEQYF.

This clone has just a few counts. The V gene is TRBV7-8, the J gene TRBJ1-6, with a tentative D call TRBD1 (6 bases). The CDR3 is 16 amino acids. The germline V gene has CDR1 SGHVS and CDR2 FQNEAQ. Trimming took 1 base from V and 8 from J, leaving 15 bases between them. The CDR3 reads CASSLVPGVGYSPLHF. The DNA for the CDR3 is TGTGCCAGCAGCTTAGTTCCAGGGGTGGGTTATTCACCCCTCCACTTT.

Note on this clone: A junction end diverges from the germline sequence, so it may reflect a read error. The chain uses TRBV7-7 and TRBJ2-1, with TRBD1 identical over 7 bases. The CDR3 length is 14 residues. CDR1 is SSHAT, CDR2 FNYEAQ, per germline (reference sequence). Here the CDR3 reads CASSSGQAGNQQFF. CDR3 DNA: TGTGCTAGCAGCTCCGGACAGGCGGGCAATCAGCAGTTCTTC.

The rearrangement joins TRBV5-6 to TRBJ1-1; TRBD1 matches at 11 bases. The CDR3 has 17 amino acids. The germline gives CDR1 SGHDT, CDR2 YYEEEE. V shed 3 bases and J 7 bases; nucleotides not matched to a gene: 14. The chain's CDR3 is CASSWWGDRGGLGEAFF. For the CDR3, the DNA is TGTGCCAGCAGCTGGTGGGGGGACAGGGGGGGTCTTGGTGAAGCTTTCTTT.

This clone was detected only a few times. This chain links TRBV19 with TRBJ1-1; 7 positions agree with TRBD1. The CDR3 contains 15 residues. Trimming removed 5 bases from V and 1 base from J; junction bases left unmatched: 7. Germline V gives CDR1 LNHDA, CDR2 SQIVND (reference sequence). CDR3 sequence (DNA): TGTGCCAGTAGTCCCCAGGGGGGGAGGAACACTGAAGCTTTCTTT. It translates to CASSPQGGRNTEAFF.

J is TRBJ2-7 and V is TRBV18, with 9 bases that match TRBD1. The CDR3 covers 14 residues. Per the germline V gene, CDR1 is KGHSH and CDR2 is LQKENI. Unmatched junction bases numbered 6, after V lost 4 bases and J lost 5 bases. CDR3 protein: CASSQTGGRNEQYF. CDR3 nucleotide sequence: TGTGCCAGCTCACAGACAGGGGGTCGGAACGAGCAGTACTTC.

This clone came up a few times. This chain connects TRBV25-1 to TRBJ1-6; the match to TRBD1 covers 10 bases. Trimming removed 1 base from V and 7 bases from J; junction bases left unmatched: 4. The CDR3 contains 16 residues. The germline gives CDR1 MGHDK, CDR2 SYGVNS. CDR3 sequence (DNA): TGTGCCAGCAGTGAATGGCGGGGACAGGGGAATTCACCCCTCCACTTT. Translated, it gives CASSEWRGQGNSPLHF. The full variable domain, its missing parts supplied by reference TRBV25-1 and TRBJ1-6, is EADIYQTPRYLVIGTGKKITLECSQTMGHDKMYWYQQDPGMELHLIHYSYGVNSTEKGDLSSESTVSRIRTEHFPLTLESARPSHTSQYLCASSEWRGQGNSPLHFGNGTRLTVT.

The J gene is TRBJ2-1, the V gene TRBV5-1, with no clear D. V gave up 4 bases and J gave up 8 bases, with 7 bases separating them. Germline V gene lookup returns CDR1 SGHRS and CDR2 YFSETQ. CDR3 length: 11 residues. CDR3 bases: TGCGCCAGCAGCGAGTTGCATGAGCAGTTCTTC. Protein product: CASSELHEQFF.

This clone occurred a few times. This chain connects TRBV5-1 to TRBJ2-1; 8 nucleotides align to TRBD1. The CDR3 contains 15 residues. Germline assignment: CDR1 SGHRS and CDR2 YFSETQ. V lost 3 bases, J lost 5 bases, and 7 bases stayed unmatched. The CDR3 nucleotides are TGCGCCAGCAGCTGGGCCGGGACAGGCAACAATGAGCAGTTCTTC. Its protein product is CASSWAGTGNNEQFF.

The V and J genes are TRBV6-5 and TRBJ2-5; the match to TRBD1 covers 11 bases. V dropped 3 bases and J dropped 6; count of bases not matched to a gene: 6. CDR3 length equals 15 residues. Germline lookup yields CDR1 MNHEY and CDR2 SVGAGI. CDR3 residues: CASSYAGTGGQTQYF. The CDR3 DNA is TGTGCCAGCAGTTATGCCGGGACAGGGGGGCAGACCCAGTACTTC.

The J gene is TRBJ1-5, the V gene TRBV30; TRBD1 agrees at 8 bases. Germline V gene sequence: CDR1 GTSNPN, CDR2 SVGIG (reference sequence). The CDR3 is 15 amino acids. After removal of 0 bases from V and 9 bases from J, the junction contained 10 bases not matched to a gene. The chain's CDR3 is CAWSVGTGFSRPQHF. Here the CDR3 DNA reads TGTGCCTGGAGTGTAGGGACAGGTTTTTCGCGGCCCCAGCATTTT.

Only one count was recorded for this clone. The chain employs TRBV19 and TRBJ1-2, with D hard to call. The CDR3 is 16 amino acids. Deletions cut 7 bases from V and 2 bases from J, with 20 bases between. Germline loops: CDR1 LNHDA, CDR2 SQIVND (reference sequence). The CDR3 sequence: CASTYESWDRNYGYTF. In nucleotides, the CDR3 is TGTGCCAGTACCTATGAATCATGGGATAGAAACTATGGCTACACCTTC.

This clone has only a few counts. The gene calls are TRBV30 and TRBJ1-1; a weak D match, TRBD1 (5 bases). Trimming took 3 bases from V and 5 from J, leaving 16 bases between them. CDR3 length: 14 residues. Germline V gene sequence: CDR1 GTSNPN, CDR2 SVGIG (reference sequence). CDR3 amino acids: CAWRETALGTEAFF. In DNA form, the CDR3 reads TGTGCCTGGAGGGAGACAGCTCTCGGGACTGAAGCTTTCTTT.